The 9 T cell receptor beta chains given below trace back to one sample, sequenced in a study of T cell repertoires in cytomegalovirus infection. TCRdb used MiXCR to reprocess the reads, holding one entry per CDR3 protein. This sample has about 310,000 distinct CDR3 sequences, with 20% to 25% found just once. No antigen is known for these receptors. The sequences come from cultured PBMCs, collected from culture after CMV antigen stimulation. All receptors derive from a human donor in good health (CMV status not recorded). Some clones in this sample may be carry-over from other donors' samples.

This clonotype was seen more than once but under ten times. The chain uses TRBV15 and TRBJ2-5, with D possibly TRBD1 on 6 matching bases. The CDR3 runs to 16 residues. CDR1 is LNHNV, CDR2 YYDKDF, per germline (reference sequence). V shed 5 bases and J shed 2 bases, with 18 bases lying between them. The CDR3 is CATSRTGTPPQETQYF. As DNA, the CDR3 is TGTGCCACCAGCCGAACCGGGACACCCCCTCAAGAGACCCAGTACTTC.

V gene TRBV12-3 or TRBV12-4 combines with J gene TRBJ2-1, with TRBD2 matching over 7 bases. This CDR3 has 13 residues. J was trimmed by 7 bases and V by 5 bases; bases with no gene match: 5. DNA for the CDR3: TGTGCCAGCAGTGGACTAGGGTCAAATGAGCAGTTCTTC. As protein: CASSGLGSNEQFF.

The chain has TRBV6-5 and TRBJ2-2; no firm D call. The CDR3 is 15 residues long. V was cut by 4 bases and J by 9 bases, with 18 bases left in between. Germline values: CDR1 MNHEY, CDR2 SVGAGI. CDR3: CASSSSRITNRELFF. The CDR3 coding sequence is TGTGCCAGCAGTTCATCCCGTATCACGAACCGGGAGCTGTTTTTT.

The J gene is TRBJ2-7, the V gene TRBV2; a weak D match, TRBD1 (6 bases). Trimming removed 6 bases at V and 4 bases at J, with 13 bases between. The CDR3 runs to 13 residues. Looked up from germline, CDR1 is SNHLY and CDR2 is FYNNEI. The CDR3: CASSSDRMYEQYV. The CDR3 coding sequence is TGTGCCAGCAGCTCGGACAGAATGTACGAGCAGTACGTC.

CDR3 DNA: TGTGCCAGCAGCTTAGACAGGGCCTGGGGGAATGAGCAGTTCTTC. Protein sequence: CASSLDRAWGNEQFF. The J gene is TRBJ2-1, the V gene TRBV11-2, with D tentatively TRBD1 or TRBD2 (5 bases each). The CDR3 runs to 15 residues. Germline CDR1 reads SGHAT; CDR2 reads FQNNGV. The V and J ends lost 0 bases and 7 bases respectively, with 13 bases between them. The whole variable domain, remainder taken from reference TRBV11-2 and TRBJ2-1, is EAGVAQSPRYKIIEKRQSVAFWCNPISGHATLYWYQQILGQGPKLLIQFQNNGVVDDSQLPKDRFSAERLKGVDSTLKIQPAKLEDSAVYLCASSLDRAWGNEQFFGPGTRLTVL.

The genes are TRBV7-2 and TRBJ2-2; TRBD2 might be the D (6 bases). In germline, CDR1 is SGHTA, CDR2 FQGNSA. Deletions cut 6 bases from V and 6 bases from J, with 20 bases between. The CDR3 is 16 amino acids. The CDR3 loop reads CASRGTRNGGAGELFF. As DNA, the CDR3 is TGTGCCAGCAGGGGAACTCGGAACGGAGGGGCCGGGGAGCTGTTTTTT.

The CDR3 coding sequence is TGCAGCGTTGAAGATCTAAGGGTTGCAGGGAAACTGTTTTTT. Protein sequence: CSVEDLRVAGKLFF. V usage is TRBV29-1 and J usage is TRBJ1-4, with D perhaps TRBD1 (5 bases). Per germline, CDR1 SQVTM and CDR2 ANQGSEA. The CDR3 spans 14 residues. With 0 bases removed from V and 11 bases from J, the gap between germline ends came to 16 bases.

This clonotype came up many times. The chain has TRBV6-6 and TRBJ2-7; D gene ambiguous. The V end lost 0 bases, the J end lost 2 bases, and 5 bases lay between the germline ends. The length of the CDR3 is 13 residues. Germline CDR1 and CDR2: MNHNY and SVGAGI (reference sequence). This CDR3 is CASSYSGTYEQYF. The CDR3 DNA reads TGTGCCAGCAGTTACTCTGGGACCTACGAGCAGTACTTC.

V gene TRBV6-8 combines with J gene TRBJ1-2; D is ambiguous. Germline V gene data show CDR1 as MNHGY and CDR2 as SAAAGT. V gave up 3 bases and J gave up 8 bases, with 7 bases separating them. The length of the CDR3 is 11 residues. CDR3 in DNA: TGTGCCAGCAGTTATGGGAGGGGCTACACCTTC. This encodes CASSYGRGYTF.